These T cell receptor beta chains were read from a single sample in a study of blood T cell repertoires in COVID-19. Produced via immunoSEQ multiplex PCR; TCRdb's table is partial and in-frame only. The sample has around 110,000 clones; approximately 90% are singletons. What was sequenced was peripheral blood. All receptors come from a human donor with active COVID-19. The donor label of this sample is uncertain. Both conserved end residues are part of each CDR3. Fields, in order: J gene, clone size, V gene, CDR3 length, D gene, CDR3 DNA, CDR3 protein. A D gene is named only where the DNA matches it firmly. Size is omitted from some rows. Given values are once, few, many or a class for expanded clones.

TRBJ2-2,.,TRBV14,15,TRBD1,TGTGCCAGCAGCCGACAGGGTCCTAACACCGGGGAGCTGTTTTTT,CASSRQGPNTGELFF
TRBJ2-7,.,TRBV4-1,16,.,TGCGCCAGCAGCCAAGTCTCCCCGGGGGTTCCCTCCGAGCAGTACTTC,CASSQVSPGVPSEQYF
TRBJ1-5,.,TRBV15,14,.,TGTGCCACGGGGACGGGGCGGGAAGGGGAGCCCCAGCATTTT,CATGTGREGEPQHF
TRBJ2-3,.,TRBV6-2/TRBV6-3,15,.,TGTGCCAGCAGTCAACACGGGGGAGCCCTGGATACGCAGTATTTT,CASSQHGGALDTQYF
TRBJ2-3,.,TRBV11-2,14,.,TGTGCCAGCAGCTTCCAAGAGTGGTTAGATACGCAGTATTTT,CASSFQEWLDTQYF
TRBJ2-2,.,TRBV7-7,12,.,TGTGCTAGCCGCGGAGGCACCGGGGAGCTGTTTTTT,CASRGGTGELFF
TRBJ2-2,.,TRBV7-2,17,TRBD1,TGTGCCAGCAGCCCCTACTTCGGACAGGGAGGCACCGGGGAGCTGTTTTTT,CASSPYFGQGGTGELFF
TRBJ1-2,.,TRBV18,14,.,TGTGCCAGCTCACCAAGAGGAGATAACTATGGCTACACCTTC,CASSPRGDNYGYTF
TRBJ1-2,once,TRBV11-2,15,TRBD1,TGTGCCAGCAGTAGGAACAGGGGACCGTTCTATGGCTACACCTTC,CASSRNRGPFYGYTF
TRBJ1-4,once,TRBV4-1,15,.,TGCGCCAGCAGCCGACAGTCAAATGTCGATGAAAAACTGTTTTTT,CASSRQSNVDEKLFF
TRBJ2-6,.,TRBV9,15,.,TGTGCCAGCAGCGTAGCACTCCCTGGGGCCAACGTCCTGACTTTC,CASSVALPGANVLTF
TRBJ1-6,.,TRBV7-3,15,.,TGTGCCAGCAGCATACAAGCAGGGAGGAATTCACCCCTCCACTTT,CASSIQAGRNSPLHF
TRBJ1-1,few,TRBV10-3,16,.,TGTGCCATCAGTGAGTCAGGTCGGGGGATAAACACTGAAGCTTTCTTT,CAISESGRGINTEAFF
TRBJ2-7,.,TRBV5-8,15,TRBD1,TGTGCCAGCAGCCAGGACGACAGGGTCGGCGACGAGCAGTACTTC,CASSQDDRVGDEQYF
TRBJ1-5,.,TRBV11-3,20,TRBD1,TGTGCCAGCAGCTTACCCAATGATCGGTTTCGGCAGGGGGGATGTCAGCCCCAGCATTTT,CASSLPNDRFRQGGCQPQHF
TRBJ1-2,.,TRBV12-3/TRBV12-4,13,.,TGTGCCAGCAGTTTAGGCGGTGCCAGTGGCTACACCTTC,CASSLGGASGYTF
TRBJ2-3,many,TRBV18,16,TRBD2,TGTGCCAGCTCACCCTACAGCGGGAAACGCACAGATACGCAGTATTTT,CASSPYSGKRTDTQYF
TRBJ1-6,.,TRBV5-5,14,.,TGTGCCAGCAGCTTGGACAGACCCCCATCACCCCTCCACTTT,CASSLDRPPSPLHF
TRBJ1-2,.,TRBV7-2,11,TRBD1,TGTGCCAGCAGCAAGACAGGGAACTACACCTTC,CASSKTGNYTF
TRBJ2-5,.,TRBV4-3,14,.,TGCGCCAGCAGCCAAGATTACAGGGACGAGACCCAGTACTTC,CASSQDYRDETQYF
TRBJ1-4,.,TRBV20-1,9,.,TGCAGTAAAGGAGCGAAACTGTTTTTT,CSKGAKLFF
TRBJ2-5,.,TRBV3-1/TRBV3-2,15,TRBD2,TGTGCCAGCAGCCAAGACGGGACTAGCGGGGAGACCCAGTACTTC,CASSQDGTSGETQYF
TRBJ1-2,.,TRBV28,14,.,TGTGCCAGCAGTTTATCGGTAGCTAACTATGGCTACACCTTC,CASSLSVANYGYTF
TRBJ1-1,.,TRBV10-3,15,.,TGTGCCATCAGTGCCGTTGGCCCTCCGAACACTGAAGCTTTCTTT,CAISAVGPPNTEAFF
TRBJ2-1,.,TRBV7-2,13,TRBD2,TGTGCCAGCAGCTCCTCGGGGGGTTATGAGCAGTTCTTC,CASSSSGGYEQFF
TRBJ1-2,.,TRBV5-1,12,.,TGCGCCAGCAGCCGGGACTTGTATGGCTACACCTTC,CASSRDLYGYTF
TRBJ1-1,.,TRBV30,16,.,TGTGCCTGGAGCCCCAGAACTCGGACAGCGAACACTGAAGCTTTCTTT,CAWSPRTRTANTEAFF
TRBJ1-1,.,TRBV29-1,16,TRBD1,TGCAGCGTTGAGGGAGGGACAGGGGGCGCTGGGACTGAAGCTTTCTTT,CSVEGGTGGAGTEAFF
TRBJ1-1,.,TRBV4-1,19,TRBD1,TGCGCCAGCAGCCAAGAACCCGTCAGGGGGCGAGTAAGGAACACTGAAGCTTTCTTT,CASSQEPVRGRVRNTEAFF
TRBJ2-5,.,TRBV5-4,12,.,TGTGCCAGCAGCTTAATTCAGGAGACCCAGTACTTC,CASSLIQETQYF
TRBJ1-1,.,TRBV5-6,15,TRBD1,TGTGCCAGCAGCTCACGGGACAGGCTGAACACTGAAGCTTTCTTT,CASSSRDRLNTEAFF
TRBJ2-3,.,TRBV5-1,16,TRBD1,TGCGCCAGCAGCTATCCCTCCGGGACAGGGACAGATACGCAGTATTTT,CASSYPSGTGTDTQYF
TRBJ1-1,.,TRBV9,15,TRBD1,TGTGCCAGCAGCCCGCGGGACAGGGAGGACACTGAAGCTTTCTTT,CASSPRDREDTEAFF
TRBJ1-6,.,TRBV7-8,15,TRBD1,TGTGCCAGCAGCTCCCGACAGGGGATAGATTCACCCCTCCACTTT,CASSSRQGIDSPLHF
TRBJ1-2,.,TRBV10-3,15,.,TGTGCCATCAGTGAGTCCGCGGGGGGCTTGGAGGGCTACACCTTC,CAISESAGGLEGYTF